This entry lists 20 T cell receptor beta chains sequenced from one sample in a study of T cells in Graves' hyperthyroidism and ophthalmopathy. Researchers took RNA transcripts and amplified the TCR beta CDR3 regions from them. The study used the HTBI primer set for a first-round RT-PCR of the TCR CDR3. MiXCR, run by TCRdb on the multiplex PCR reads, gives a single entry per CDR3 protein. This repertoire shows 300,000 to 450,000 distinct CDR3 sequences, about a fifth found once; its top ten account for 40% to 45%. The sample comprised blood. The source of these receptors is a man aged 18 to 30 with Graves' ophthalmopathy.

This clonotype was seen only a few times. The chain uses TRBV18 and TRBJ1-2, with TRBD1 as a possible D gene (6 bases). V lost 0 bases, J lost 3 bases, and 11 bases lay in between. The CDR3 runs 15 residues. Per the germline V gene, CDR1 is KGHSH and CDR2 is LQKENI. CDR3 residues: CASSPPRTDDYGYTF. In DNA, the CDR3 is TGTGCCAGCTCACCACCGAGGACAGACGACTATGGCTACACCTTC.

This clonotype was found many times. V gene TRBV27 combines with J gene TRBJ1-2, with D possibly being TRBD1 (6 bases). With 4 bases removed from V and 4 bases from J, the gap between germline ends came to 19 bases. Germline CDR1 MNHEY, CDR2 SMNVEV (reference sequence). This CDR3 is built from 16 residues. In nucleotides, the CDR3 is TGTGCCAGCAGTTCCCACCACAGGGATCCGACCTATGGCTACACCTTC. The encoded protein is CASSSHHRDPTYGYTF.

This clonotype was detected ten times or more. CDR3 in amino acids: CASSPTGSYNSPLHF. The CDR3 DNA sequence: TGTGCCAGCAGCCCGACAGGCTCCTATAATTCACCCCTCCACTTT. The rearrangement uses TRBV7-6 and TRBJ1-6; weak D call: TRBD1 (6 bases). The CDR3 sequence is 15 residues long. Trimming stripped 5 bases from V and 0 bases from J, with 8 bases between. CDR1 SGHVS and CDR2 FNYEAQ come from the germline V gene.

This clonotype was seen many times. The chain uses TRBV6-2 or TRBV6-3 and TRBJ2-6; D ambiguous. The CDR3 has 13 residues. Germline V gene lookup returns CDR1 MNHEY and CDR2 SVGEGT. V was shortened by 4 bases and J by 2 bases, with 3 bases between the two germline ends. DNA of the CDR3: TGTGCCAGCAGTTTGACTGGGGCCAACGTCCTGACTTTC. It translates to CASSLTGANVLTF.

This clonotype has more than one count but fewer than ten. This sequence joins TRBV6-5 and TRBJ1-2; possible D gene TRBD1, 5 bases. Trimming removed 2 bases at V and 2 bases at J, with 12 bases between. This CDR3 region has 15 residues. Per the germline V gene, CDR1 is MNHEY and CDR2 is SVGAGI. CDR3 amino acids: CASSYEGSSNYGYTF. CDR3 DNA sequence: TGTGCCAGCAGTTACGAGGGGTCCTCCAACTATGGCTACACCTTC.

The chain links TRBV6-1 to TRBJ1-5; D unclear. Germline V gene lookup returns CDR1 MNHNS and CDR2 SASEGT. The CDR3 consists of 11 residues. V was shortened by 2 bases and J by 13 bases, with 9 bases between the two germline ends. CDR3 sequence: CASSETESQHF. The CDR3 DNA reads as TGTGCCAGCAGTGAAACAGAGTCTCAGCATTTT.

This clonotype was detected many times. This chain uses TRBV27 with TRBJ2-7; D might be TRBD2 (5 bases). This CDR3 has 13 amino acids. Between the trimmed V and J ends, which lost 4 bases and 3 bases, there was a span of 10 bases. CDR1 is MNHEY, CDR2 SMNVEV, per germline (reference sequence). The CDR3 loop reads CASSWFRGYEQYF. The DNA for the CDR3 is TGTGCCAGCAGTTGGTTCCGGGGCTACGAGCAGTACTTC.

This clonotype has just a few counts. The chain joins TRBV7-8 to TRBJ1-6; D is unclear. The CDR3 sequence is 15 residues long. The germline V gene encodes CDR1 SGHVS and CDR2 FQNEAQ. Trimming removed 0 bases at V and 13 bases at J, with 16 bases between. CDR3 protein: CASSLARMGSPPLHF. The CDR3 DNA follows: TGTGCCAGCAGCTTAGCCCGTATGGGATCTCCTCCCCTCCACTTT.

This clonotype has just a few counts. The rearrangement uses TRBV4-1 and TRBJ2-1; tentatively, D is TRBD2 (6 bases). The CDR3 extends over 16 amino acids. V dropped 1 base and J dropped 7 bases, with 17 bases sitting between them. The germline CDR1 and CDR2 sequences are MGHRA and YSYEKL. The CDR3 sequence: CASSQVSTGVSNEQFF. DNA of the CDR3: TGCGCCAGCAGCCAAGTTAGTACGGGGGTATCTAATGAGCAGTTCTTC.

To note about this clonotype: One end of the junction is discordant with germline, which a read error may explain. The rearrangement uses TRBV5-1 and TRBJ1-1; tentatively, D is TRBD1 (6 bases). Germline CDR1 is SGHRS and CDR2 is YFSETQ. This CDR3 spans 14 amino acids. The CDR3 reads CASRLEEGGTEAFF. The CDR3 DNA reads TGCGCCAGCAGGTTGGAGGAGGGGGGCACTGAAGCTTTCTTT.

This clonotype was counted a few times. V and J are TRBV9 and TRBJ2-2; D unclear. V lost 3 bases, J lost 2 bases, and 2 bases lay in between. Germline assignment: CDR1 SGDLS and CDR2 YYNGEE. The CDR3 is made up of 12 amino acids. The CDR3 nucleotides are TGTGCCAGCAGCGACAACACCGGGGAGCTGTTTTTT. It yields the protein CASSDNTGELFF. Full variable domain (remainder filled in from reference TRBV9 and TRBJ2-2): DSGVTQTPKHLITATGQRVTLRCSPRSGDLSVYWYQQSLDQGLQFLIQYYNGEERAKGNILERFSAQQFPDLHSELNLSSLELGDSALYFCASSDNTGELFFGEGSRLTVL.

This clonotype appeared a few times. The chain carries TRBV6-1 and TRBJ2-2; tentative D call: TRBD2 (6 bases). Germline V gene sequence: CDR1 MNHNS, CDR2 SASEGT. The CDR3 sequence is 14 residues long. With 10 bases removed from V and 5 bases from J, the gap between germline ends came to 17 bases. The chain's CDR3 is CATGRVGGTGELFF. Written as DNA, the CDR3 is TGTGCCACCGGCCGGGTGGGGGGAACCGGGGAGCTGTTTTTT.

This clonotype was observed many times. The chain carries TRBV6-1 and TRBJ1-2, with 7 bases lining up with TRBD1. Germline V gene lookup returns CDR1 MNHNS and CDR2 SASEGT. Trimming cost V 4 bases and J 3 bases; bases outside gene matches: 8. This CDR3 is 15 amino acids long. CDR3 sequence: CASSATGVPDYGYTF. The DNA of the CDR3 is TGTGCCAGCAGTGCAACAGGGGTTCCGGACTATGGCTACACCTTC.

This clonotype has a count of ten or more. The chain uses TRBV3-1 and TRBJ2-5; D not resolved. There are 14 residues in the CDR3. The ends were cut back, 2 bases at V and 4 bases at J, with 11 bases in the middle. Germline V gives CDR1 LGHDT, CDR2 YNNKEL (reference sequence). The CDR3 coding sequence is TGTGCCAGCAGCCAACCCCACCTTGGAGAGACCCAGTACTTC. It translates to CASSQPHLGETQYF.

This clonotype was observed at least ten times. The V and J genes are TRBV6-1 and TRBJ2-3; no clear D. This CDR3 is 12 amino acids long. V lost 7 bases and J 2 bases, leaving 7 bases between the germline ends. Looked up from germline, CDR1 is MNHNS and CDR2 is SASEGT. Here the CDR3 DNA reads TGTGCCAGCAACCCCGACACAGATACGCAGTATTTT. The encoded protein is CASNPDTDTQYF.

The chain is built from TRBV3-1 and TRBJ2-7; a possible D gene is TRBD2 (6 bases). The V gene lost 3 bases and the J gene lost 6 bases, with 15 bases spanning the gap. Germline V gene lookup returns CDR1 LGHDT and CDR2 YNNKEL (reference sequence). The CDR3 runs to 14 residues. Here the CDR3 reads CASSHYTGAGEQYF. The CDR3 nucleotides are TGTGCCAGCAGCCATTATACAGGAGCGGGCGAGCAGTACTTC.

The chain couples TRBV28 to TRBJ1-6, with D possibly being TRBD1 (5 bases). CDR3 length equals 13 residues. Germline-derived CDR1 and CDR2 are MDHEN and SYDVKM. V was shortened by 3 bases and J by 8 bases, with 8 bases between the two germline ends. CDR3 sequence: CASSFQGYSPLHF. DNA for the CDR3: TGTGCCAGCAGTTTTCAGGGTTATTCACCCCTCCACTTT.

About this clonotype itself: A much larger clonotype is one base distant, so this may be a read error. The V gene is TRBV7-3, the J gene TRBJ2-3, with no clear D. Germline assignment: CDR1 SGHTA and CDR2 FQGTGA. CDR3 length: 13 amino acids. CDR3 amino acids: CVSSSHQGDTQYF. The CDR3 DNA reads as TGTGTCAGCAGCTCCCACCAAGGTGATACGCAGTATTTT.

The chain recombines TRBV9 with TRBJ2-1; D may be TRBD1 (5 bases). The CDR3 totals 17 residues. Between the trimmed V and J ends, which lost 4 bases and 4 bases, there was a span of 21 bases. Germline loops: CDR1 SGDLS, CDR2 YYNGEE. The CDR3 nucleotides are TGTGCCAGCAGCCCTACAGGTGGTAGACCAACTTACAATGAGCAGTTCTTC. Translated: CASSPTGGRPTYNEQFF.

Concerning this clonotype itself: Being one base from a much bigger clone, this may be a read error. This chain links TRBV2 with TRBJ2-3; the D gene is possibly TRBD2 (5 bases). The CDR3 runs to 12 residues. The germline V gene has CDR1 SNHLY and CDR2 FYNNEI. In DNA form, the CDR3 reads TGTGCCGCCCGGGGAAGCACAGATACGCAGTGTTTT. Protein: CAARGSTDTQCF.